The 23 T cell receptor beta chains in this list originate from one sample, sequenced in a study of T cells in Graves' hyperthyroidism and ophthalmopathy. TCR beta CDR3 region amplification was performed from RNA transcripts. A first-round RT-PCR of the TCR CDR3 used the HTBI primer set. TCRdb reanalysed the multiplex PCR reads using MiXCR and keeps one entry per CDR3 protein. The sample contains around 720,000 distinct CDR3 sequences, over 35% of which appear only once. The material sequenced was blood. The receptors stem from a woman in her 40s with Graves' hyperthyroidism.

This clonotype was detected ten times or more. V gene TRBV7-3 combines with J gene TRBJ2-2, with TRBD2 identical over 7 bases. CDR3 length: 13 amino acids. The V gene end was trimmed by 5 bases and the J gene end by 5 bases; junction bases not matched to a gene: 2. Germline V lookup: CDR1 SGHTA, CDR2 FQGTGA. CDR3 protein: CASSAGETGELFF. DNA for the CDR3: TGTGCCAGCAGCGCGGGAGAAACCGGGGAGCTGTTTTTT.

Ten or more counts support this clonotype. V gene TRBV7-8 combines with J gene TRBJ1-2; D remains unclear. Germline lookup yields CDR1 SGHVS and CDR2 FQNEAQ. Trimming took 5 bases from V and 6 from J, leaving 22 bases between them. The CDR3 runs to 16 residues. The CDR3 sequence: CASSPHESAAHHGYTF. As DNA, the CDR3 is TGTGCCAGCAGCCCCCACGAGTCGGCCGCGCATCATGGCTACACCTTC.

The chain uses TRBV19 and TRBJ1-1, with D perhaps matching TRBD1 (6 bases). Looked up from germline, CDR1 is LNHDA and CDR2 is SQIVND (reference sequence). The CDR3 length is 15 residues. Trimming left V 4 bases short and J 3 bases short, with 15 bases between. This chain's CDR3 is CASSTTQGMDTEAFF. For the CDR3, the DNA is TGTGCCAGTAGTACAACACAGGGAATGGACACTGAAGCTTTCTTT.

The chain links TRBV3-1 to TRBJ1-2; no firm D call. The CDR3 is 12 amino acids. Trimming took 3 bases from V and 6 from J, leaving 8 bases between them. The germline V gene encodes CDR1 LGHDT and CDR2 YNNKEL (reference sequence). CDR3 residues: CASSQSIDGYTF. The DNA for the CDR3 is TGTGCCAGCAGCCAGTCCATCGATGGCTACACCTTC.

The chain uses TRBV29-1 and TRBJ1-3; D not resolved. The germline CDR1 and CDR2 sequences are SQVTM and ANQGSEA. The ends were cut back, 7 bases at V and 0 bases at J, with 10 bases in the middle. This CDR3 spans 13 amino acids. The CDR3 DNA reads as TGCAGCGGACGGCGGAACTCTGGAAACACCATATATTTT. The encoded protein is CSGRRNSGNTIYF.

This clonotype has at least ten counts. J is TRBJ1-1 and V is TRBV19, with D possibly TRBD1 on 6 matching bases. The CDR3 runs 15 residues. The germline V gene encodes CDR1 LNHDA and CDR2 SQIVND (reference sequence). V lost 0 bases, J lost 4 bases, and 12 bases lay in between. DNA for the CDR3: TGTGCCAGTAGTATAGATGGGGGGGCGAGCACTGAAGCTTTCTTT. Amino acids: CASSIDGGASTEAFF.

In this sample, this clonotype turned up many times. The genes are TRBV10-3 and TRBJ1-3; 7 bases are a match to TRBD1. Germline CDR1 is ENHRY and CDR2 is SYGVKD. V was pared by 6 bases and J by 2 bases, with 10 bases of the junction left unmatched. This CDR3 is built from 16 residues. The CDR3 sequence is CAIRGSQGVPGNTIYF. The CDR3 region has the DNA TGTGCCATCAGGGGAAGCCAGGGGGTTCCTGGAAACACCATATATTTT.

This clonotype showed up many times. The chain couples TRBV19 to TRBJ1-5; maybe TRBD1 (5 bases). CDR1 is LNHDA and CDR2 is SQIVND in the germline V gene (reference sequence). The V end was cut by 9 bases, the J end by 3 bases, with 18 bases between. The length of the CDR3 is 15 residues. CDR3: CASRAGTLHNQPQHF. CDR3 sequence (DNA): TGTGCCAGCCGGGCAGGGACCCTCCACAATCAGCCCCAGCATTTT.

This clonotype was seen repeatedly, ten times or more. The chain employs TRBV7-6 and TRBJ1-1, with 12 bases fitting TRBD1. Per germline, CDR1 SGHVS and CDR2 FNYEAQ. V trimming: 1 base; J trimming: 5 bases; junction bases outside the gene matches: 5. The CDR3 is 16 residues long. The CDR3 spells CASSLGGTGGFTEAFF. In nucleotides, the CDR3 is TGTGCCAGCAGCTTAGGGGGGACAGGGGGCTTTACTGAAGCTTTCTTT.

This clonotype was observed at least ten times. The rearrangement links TRBV7-9 to TRBJ2-7; TRBD2 matches 7 bases. Germline V gene lookup returns CDR1 SEHNR and CDR2 FQNEAQ (reference sequence). CDR3 length: 15 residues. The V and J ends lost 5 bases and 0 bases, in that order; junction bases with no gene match: 7. CDR3 loop: CASSSGGGTSYEQYF. The CDR3 DNA reads TGTGCCAGCAGCAGTGGCGGGGGAACCTCCTACGAGCAGTACTTC.

This clonotype was counted at least ten times. In DNA, the CDR3 is TGTGCCAGCAGTTTTTTTCGACAGTTACAAGAGACCCAGTACTTC. The encoded protein is CASSFFRQLQETQYF. V gene TRBV12-3 or TRBV12-4 combines with J gene TRBJ2-5, with D possibly being TRBD1 (5 bases). This CDR3 has 15 amino acids. Trimming left V 3 bases short and J 2 bases short, with 13 bases between.

The V gene is TRBV7-9, the J gene TRBJ2-5; 11 positions agree with TRBD2. There are 15 residues in the CDR3. Trimming cost V 6 bases and J 7 bases; bases outside gene matches: 10. Germline CDR1 SEHNR, CDR2 FQNEAQ (reference sequence). The CDR3 bases are TGTGCCAGCAGTGAAGTAGCGGGGGGGCCCGGGACCCAGTACTTC. It yields the protein CASSEVAGGPGTQYF. Supplemented by reference TRBV7-9 and TRBJ2-5, the full variable domain reads DTGVSQNPRHKITKRGQNVTFRCDPISEHNRLYWYRQTLGQGPEFLTYFQNEAQLEKSRLLSDRFSAERPKGSFSTLEIQRTEQGDSAMYLCASSEVAGGPGTQYFGPGTRLLVL.

The rearrangement links TRBV7-2 to TRBJ2-7; TRBD1 aligns across 8 bases. The CDR3 is 15 residues long. Trimming took 6 bases from V and 7 from J; bases not matched to a gene: 14. Germline CDR1 is SGHTA and CDR2 is FQGNSA. The CDR3 region has the DNA TGTGCCAGCAGTCAGGGGGCTAGACCAGACAGTGAGCAGTACTTC. Encoded protein: CASSQGARPDSEQYF.

At least ten counts were recorded for this clonotype. The chain has TRBV13 and TRBJ2-5; tentatively, D is TRBD1 or TRBD2 (6 bases each). Germline lookup yields CDR1 PRHDT and CDR2 FYEKMQ (reference sequence). CDR3 length equals 14 residues. V was shortened by 6 bases and J by 1 base, with 12 bases between the two germline ends. The CDR3 region is CASSARDTQETQYF. The CDR3 DNA reads TGTGCCAGCAGTGCGCGGGACACCCAAGAGACCCAGTACTTC.

The chain employs TRBV10-3 and TRBJ2-2; maybe TRBD2 (5 bases). The CDR3 covers 13 residues. The germline V and J ends were trimmed by 8 bases and 4 bases, with 11 bases remaining between them. Germline V CDR1 and CDR2: ENHRY, SYGVKD. The CDR3 sequence is CAIRDEGTGELFF. The CDR3 DNA follows: TGTGCCATCCGGGATGAGGGCACCGGGGAGCTGTTTTTT.

This clonotype has at least ten counts. The chain couples TRBV29-1 to TRBJ1-1, with D unresolved. Germline V gene data show CDR1 as SQVTM and CDR2 as ANQGSEA. Trimming took off 7 bases at V and 2 bases at J, with 14 bases between the two ends. The CDR3 has 13 residues. CDR3: CSAEGVINTEAFF. The CDR3 nucleotides are TGCAGCGCCGAAGGAGTCATCAACACTGAAGCTTTCTTT.

This clonotype was seen many times. The chain carries TRBV14 and TRBJ1-2; the D is unclear. This CDR3 is 13 amino acids long. In germline, CDR1 is SGHDN, CDR2 FVKESK. Trimming cost V 5 bases and J 0 bases, with 7 bases left between them. The CDR3 nucleotides read TGTGCCAGCAGCTATATGGCTAACTATGGCTACACCTTC. This translates into CASSYMANYGYTF.

In its sample, this clonotype was seen many times. The chain is built from TRBV12-3 or TRBV12-4 and TRBJ1-1; D not resolved. The CDR3 covers 11 residues. V lost 9 bases to trimming and J lost 5 bases, with 10 bases between them. CDR3 loop: CASSIWTEAFF. As DNA, the CDR3 is TGTGCCAGTAGTATCTGGACTGAAGCTTTCTTT.

The chain carries TRBV7-2 and TRBJ2-5, with 8 bases that match TRBD2. After removal of 5 bases from V and 5 bases from J, the junction contained 16 bases not matched to a gene. Germline V lookup: CDR1 SGHTA, CDR2 FQGNSA. This CDR3 contains 17 residues. DNA of the CDR3: TGTGCCAGCAGCGTACAAAATAGCGGGATCATTGGGGAGACCCAGTACTTC. Protein: CASSVQNSGIIGETQYF.

This clonotype was counted a few times. V is TRBV28 and J is TRBJ1-1; no definite D call. Deletions cut 2 bases from V and 0 bases from J, with 10 bases between. CDR1 MDHEN and CDR2 SYDVKM come from the germline V gene. There are 15 residues in the CDR3. DNA for the CDR3: TGTGCCAGCAGTTTACCCGTCATCCTGAACACTGAAGCTTTCTTT. This translates into CASSLPVILNTEAFF.

A note on this clonotype: One end of the junction varies from germline; a read error may be responsible. The chain carries TRBV7-9 and TRBJ2-5; TRBD2 matches 9 bases. The CDR3 sequence is 16 residues long. Per the germline V gene, CDR1 is SEHNR and CDR2 is FQNEAQ (reference sequence). The CDR3 here is CASSPGGRGLRETQCF. The CDR3 DNA follows: TGTGCCAGCAGCCCCGGCGGGAGGGGGCTTAGGGAGACCCAGTGCTTC.

V usage is TRBV30 and J usage is TRBJ2-5, with D tentatively TRBD2 (6 bases). CDR1 is GTSNPN, CDR2 SVGIG, per germline (reference sequence). The CDR3 sequence is 16 residues long. The V end was cut by 1 base, the J end by 5 bases, with 20 bases between. The CDR3 DNA reads as TGTGCCTGGAGTGACCTGACCGGGACGGGGAGGGAGACCCAGTACTTC. Amino acids: CAWSDLTGTGRETQYF.

The chain employs TRBV5-6 and TRBJ2-7; 7 nucleotides agree with TRBD1. Germline V lookup: CDR1 SGHDT, CDR2 YYEEEE. The CDR3 sequence is 14 residues long. V was clipped by 2 bases and J by 4 bases; unmatched bases: 6. The DNA for the CDR3 is TGTGCCAGCAGCTTTGGGGACAGTCTATACGAGCAGTACTTC. This gives the protein CASSFGDSLYEQYF.